These T cell receptor beta chains were read from a single sample in a study of blood T cell repertoires in COVID-19. Data came from immunoSEQ multiplex PCR; TCRdb stores just in-frame clones and leaves some out. The repertoire holds roughly 17,000 clones, with about 89% as singletons. The specimen sequenced was peripheral blood. These receptor sequences come from a man at least 80 years old with acute or convalescent COVID-19. Each CDR3 is given with its conserved first and last residue. D genes are given only for firm matches. A clone size is listed for some rows: how often the clone was seen (once, few, many), or a class if it is expanded.

TRBV10-2	.	TRBD2	TRBJ2-3	TGCGCCAGCAGTGAGGAGCCTAGCGGGATCGCAGATACGCAGTATTTT	CASSEEPSGIADTQYF
TRBV11-2	.	TRBD1	TRBJ2-5	TGTGCCAGCAGCCGGGACAGGCAAGAGACCCAGTACTTC	CASSRDRQETQYF
TRBV30	.	.	TRBJ1-2	TGTGCCTGGAGGGAGGAAGGAAGTTATGGCTACACCTTC	CAWREEGSYGYTF
TRBV6-2/TRBV6-3	.	.	TRBJ1-4	TGTGCCAGCAGTTACGGGACAAGAAATGAAAAACTGTTTTTT	CASSYGTRNEKLFF
TRBV28	.	TRBD1	TRBJ1-4	TGTGCCAGCAGATACGGACAGGGTCAGGAAAAACTGTTTTTT	CASRYGQGQEKLFF
TRBV4-1	.	.	TRBJ1-2	TGCGCCAGCAGCCAAGATCAAGCCAGGTTCTATGGCTACACCTTC	CASSQDQARFYGYTF
TRBV19	.	.	TRBJ1-1	TGTGCCAGTAGTATTTCCATCGGTGAAGCTTTCTTT	CASSISIGEAFF
TRBV21-1	once	.	TRBJ2-1	TGTGCCAGCAGCAAAGGAAAGCGGGATGCGGATGAGCAGTTCTTC	CASSKGKRDADEQFF
TRBV7-9	.	TRBD1	TRBJ2-7	TGTGCCAGCAGCGAGGGGACAGGGCCCGTCTACGAGCAGTACTTC	CASSEGTGPVYEQYF
TRBV10-3	.	TRBD1	TRBJ2-7	TGTGCCATCACCCCTTCTGAGGGACAGGGGGCCTACGAGCAGTACTTC	CAITPSEGQGAYEQYF
TRBV19	.	TRBD2	TRBJ2-2	TGTGCCAGTAGTATAGAGGGAGGGATCACCGGGGAGCTGTTTTTT	CASSIEGGITGELFF
TRBV10-3	.	.	TRBJ2-1	TGTGCCATCAGAGAGGGCAGCTACAATGAGCAGTTCTTC	CAIREGSYNEQFF
TRBV5-6	.	TRBD1	TRBJ1-2	TGTGCCAGCAGCTTGCAGGGGGCGCGAGGCTACACCTTC	CASSLQGARGYTF
TRBV19	.	.	TRBJ1-1	TGTGCCAGTAGTACCGCGGCTAGGACTGAAGCTTTCTTT	CASSTAARTEAFF
TRBV12-3/TRBV12-4	.	.	TRBJ1-1	TGTGCCAGCAGTTTTGGGGCAAATGAAGCTTTCTTT	CASSFGANEAFF
TRBV5-4	.	TRBD2	TRBJ2-3	TGTGCCAGCGCACCACAATTAGCGGGCTACACAGATACGCAGTATTTT	CASAPQLAGYTDTQYF
TRBV27	.	.	TRBJ1-1	TGTGCCAGCAGCCTGGGGGGTAAGACTGAAGCTTTCTTT	CASSLGGKTEAFF
TRBV9	.	.	TRBJ2-2	TGTGCCAGCAGCGTCCAAGCGGGTTCGAACACCGGGGAGCTGTTTTTT	CASSVQAGSNTGELFF
TRBV30	.	.	TRBJ1-1	TGTGCCTGGAGGGGAGGGGAAGCGAACACTGAAGCTTTCTTT	CAWRGGEANTEAFF
TRBV9	.	.	TRBJ2-7	TGTGCCAGCAGCGTAGAACCAGTTTCCTACGAGCAGTACTTC	CASSVEPVSYEQYF
TRBV3-1/TRBV3-2	.	.	TRBJ1-1	TGTGCCAGCAGCCCCGACAGGAGTAAGGTGATCTTT	CASSPDRSKVIF
TRBV19	.	.	TRBJ1-4	TGTGCCAGTAGTGCCGTCGACAGCCAAAAACTGTTTTTT	CASSAVDSQKLFF
TRBV5-1	.	.	TRBJ1-2	TGCGCCAGCAGCCGACAGTATAATAACTATGGCTACACCTTC	CASSRQYNNYGYTF
TRBV5-1	.	TRBD1	TRBJ1-6	TGCGCCAGCAGCAGACAGGGGAGGACCTATAATTCACCCCTCCACTTT	CASSRQGRTYNSPLHF
TRBV18	.	.	TRBJ2-5	TGTGCCAGCTCACCAACGGAAGAGACCCAGTACTTC	CASSPTEETQYF
TRBV30	.	TRBD1	TRBJ2-2	TGTGCCTGGAGTGTACAGGGGTATGGCGGGGAGCTGTTTTTT	CAWSVQGYGGELFF
TRBV6-6	.	.	TRBJ2-2	TGTGCCAGCAGTTCTAGAGGCCTTACCGGGGAGCTGTTTTTT	CASSSRGLTGELFF
TRBV7-3	.	.	TRBJ1-6	TGTGCCAGCAGCCGCCTAGGGGCGGGGCGGAATTCACCCCTCCACTTT	CASSRLGAGRNSPLHF
TRBV19	.	.	TRBJ1-2	TGTGCCAGTAGTATAGTAACAGTCCCATATGGCTACACCTTC	CASSIVTVPYGYTF